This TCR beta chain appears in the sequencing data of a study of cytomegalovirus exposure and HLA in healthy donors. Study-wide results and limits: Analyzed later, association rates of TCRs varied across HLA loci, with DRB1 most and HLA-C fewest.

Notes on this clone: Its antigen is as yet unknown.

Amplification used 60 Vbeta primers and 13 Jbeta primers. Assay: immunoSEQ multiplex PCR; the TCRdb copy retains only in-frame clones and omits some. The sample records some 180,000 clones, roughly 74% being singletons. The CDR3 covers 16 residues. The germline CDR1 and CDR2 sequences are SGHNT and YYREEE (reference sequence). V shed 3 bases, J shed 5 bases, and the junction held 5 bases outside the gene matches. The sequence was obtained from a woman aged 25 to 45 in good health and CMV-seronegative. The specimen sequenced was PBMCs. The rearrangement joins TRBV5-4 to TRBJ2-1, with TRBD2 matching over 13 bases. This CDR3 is CASSWGTSGDHNEQFF. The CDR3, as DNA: TGTGCCAGCAGCTGGGGGACTAGCGGGGACCACAATGAGCAGTTCTTC.